The source of this T cell receptor (beta chain) is a study of blood T cell repertoires in COVID-19. Study summary: Donors in the United States, Italy and Spain gave samples during acute or convalescent COVID-19.

Methods used by the authors: Estimated nucleated cell counts came from reference gene primer amplification. The method was immunoSEQ multiplex PCR; TCRdb's version includes in-frame clones alone and lacks a portion of them. V and J calls and clone size come straight from that table; D and trimming were deduced from the DNA. This table has hundreds of thousands of clones, around 88% appearing once. Those who participated ranged in age from roughly 18 to 90 years and resided in about two dozen US areas. Participants had their cohort set by participant-reported clinical history. The CDR3 contains 15 residues. V was trimmed by 5 bases and J by 0 bases, leaving 11 bases between them. In germline, CDR1 is LGHDT, CDR2 YNNKEL (reference sequence).

Sequenced input: PBMCs or T cells enriched from blood (not recorded which). The rearrangement uses TRBV3-1 (or the pseudogene TRBV3-2) and TRBJ1-5; D not certain. This TCR was recovered from a woman in her 40s who had recovered from COVID-19. DNA for the CDR3: TGTGCCAGCAGCTATAACACACGTAGCAATCAGCCCCAGCATTTT. Translating it yields CASSYNTRSNQPQHF.